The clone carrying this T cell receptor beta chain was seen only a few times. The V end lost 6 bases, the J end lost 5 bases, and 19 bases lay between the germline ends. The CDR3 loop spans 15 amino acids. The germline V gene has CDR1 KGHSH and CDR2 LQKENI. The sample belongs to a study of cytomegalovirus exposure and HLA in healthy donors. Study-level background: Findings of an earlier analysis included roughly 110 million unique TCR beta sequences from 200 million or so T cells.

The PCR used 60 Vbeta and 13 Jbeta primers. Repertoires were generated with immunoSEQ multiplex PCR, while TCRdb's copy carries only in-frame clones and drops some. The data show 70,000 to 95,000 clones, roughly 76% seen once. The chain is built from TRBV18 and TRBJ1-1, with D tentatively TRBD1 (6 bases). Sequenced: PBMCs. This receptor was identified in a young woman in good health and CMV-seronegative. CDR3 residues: CASSLKQGGETEAFF. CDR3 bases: TGTGCCAGCTCCCTCAAACAGGGTGGGGAGACTGAAGCTTTCTTT.